The rows below give T cell receptor beta chains drawn from one sample of a study of blood T cell repertoires in COVID-19. Clones were sequenced by immunoSEQ multiplex PCR, and TCRdb holds only the in-frame ones, with some missing. The top ten clones hold approximately 10% of a sample with some 110,000 clones, roughly 80% of them seen once. The sequencing input was peripheral blood. The receptors were sampled from a woman aged 70 to 79 with acute or convalescent COVID-19. Each CDR3 is given with its conserved first and last residue. Each record gives: CDR3 DNA, CDR3 protein, clone size, V gene, J gene, D gene. D genes are given only for firm matches. Rows give clone size only sometimes, using once, few, many, or a class for an expanded clone.

TGTGCCAGCGGCCGGGACAGGGGGAACTTAAACTATGGCTACACCTTC,CASGRDRGNLNYGYTF,-,TRBV28,TRBJ1-2,TRBD1
TGTGCCTGGAGTGTATCACAGAATTCTGGATCACCCCTCCACTTT,CAWSVSQNSGSPLHF,once,TRBV30,TRBJ1-6,-
TGTGCCAGCAGCTTCACGTGGGAGGGCCTGGCCAACGTCCTGACTTTC,CASSFTWEGLANVLTF,-,TRBV7-9,TRBJ2-6,TRBD2
TGTGCCAGCAGCCTAGGCGGAGACTACTACGAGCAGTACTTC,CASSLGGDYYEQYF,-,TRBV2,TRBJ2-7,-
TGTGCCAGCAGGACGGACAGTAACACTGAAGCTTTCTTT,CASRTDSNTEAFF,-,TRBV5-4,TRBJ1-1,-
TGTGCCTGCCTAAGGACAGGGGCCGAGCAGTACTTC,CACLRTGAEQYF,-,TRBV30,TRBJ2-7,TRBD1
TGTGCCAGCAGAGGGACAGATTTCACCGGGGAGCTGTTTTTT,CASRGTDFTGELFF,-,TRBV27,TRBJ2-2,TRBD1
TGTGCCAGCAGCTTAGTGGTCAGTTCCTACGAGCAGTACTTC,CASSLVVSSYEQYF,-,TRBV7-2,TRBJ2-7,-
TGTGCCAGCAGCCTCGACAGGGGGCCTTACGAGCAGTACTTC,CASSLDRGPYEQYF,-,TRBV7-2,TRBJ2-7,TRBD1
TGTGCCAACCCCAGGAGGGAGGGCTATGGCTACACCTTC,CANPRREGYGYTF,-,TRBV11-3,TRBJ1-2,-
TGCGCCAGCAGCTTGCGTGAGGGAACGAACGGGGAGCTGTTTTTT,CASSLREGTNGELFF,-,TRBV5-1,TRBJ2-2,-
TGTGCCAGCAGTTACGGGACAGGGGGAAACGCTTTCTTT,CASSYGTGGNAFF,-,TRBV6-5,TRBJ1-1,TRBD1
TGTGCCAGCAGCTTGTGGACAAGTCGCTATGGCTACACCTTC,CASSLWTSRYGYTF,-,TRBV21-1,TRBJ1-2,-
TGTGCCAGCAGCCGAACAGACAGGGAGAACACTGAAGCTTTCTTT,CASSRTDRENTEAFF,-,TRBV28,TRBJ1-1,TRBD1
TGTGCCAGCAGTTCCGGGACAAATAGGCTCCATCAGCCCCAGCATTTT,CASSSGTNRLHQPQHF,-,TRBV28,TRBJ1-5,-
TGTGCCAGTAGTAGGCGCGGCGGTAAAGTCTCTGGGGCCAACGTCCTGACTTTC,CASSRRGGKVSGANVLTF,-,TRBV19,TRBJ2-6,-
TGTGCCAGCACCCTACCGACAGGAAACTCCTATGGCTACACCTTC,CASTLPTGNSYGYTF,-,TRBV5-5,TRBJ1-2,-
TGTGCCAGCAGCACCAGGGGGACTAGCGGGACCTACGAGCAGTACTTC,CASSTRGTSGTYEQYF,-,TRBV13,TRBJ2-7,TRBD2
TGCAGCGCAGGGGTTGCGACTAGTAACACCGGGGAGCTGTTTTTT,CSAGVATSNTGELFF,-,TRBV29-1,TRBJ2-2,-
TGTGCCAGCAGTCCATGGACAGGGTACAATGAGCAGTTCTTC,CASSPWTGYNEQFF,-,TRBV27,TRBJ2-1,TRBD1
TGTGCCAGCTCACCATCCGGGGTACAGCAAGGCTACACCTTC,CASSPSGVQQGYTF,-,TRBV18,TRBJ1-2,-
TGTGCCAGCAGTTACGGACAGGGCCAAGAGACCCAGTACTTC,CASSYGQGQETQYF,-,TRBV6-2/TRBV6-3,TRBJ2-5,TRBD1
TGTGCCAGCAGCGTAGGACAGAAAGAGACCCAGTACTTC,CASSVGQKETQYF,-,TRBV9,TRBJ2-5,-
TGTGCCAGTGGAACCTCGGGACAGGAGGCCCCCCAGTACTTC,CASGTSGQEAPQYF,-,TRBV19,TRBJ2-5,TRBD1
TGTGCCAGCAGCTTACGGGGGACTAGCGGGAGTAATGAGCAGTTCTTC,CASSLRGTSGSNEQFF,-,TRBV7-8,TRBJ2-1,TRBD2
TGTGCCAGCAGTTCGATTGGACAGACCTACGAGCAGTACTTC,CASSSIGQTYEQYF,few,TRBV6-2/TRBV6-3,TRBJ2-7,-
TGTGCCAGCTCACCTCAGGACAGGGGGGCCTATGGCTACACCTTC,CASSPQDRGAYGYTF,once,TRBV18,TRBJ1-2,TRBD1
TGTGCCAGCGCGCGGAAGTATAATTCACCCCTCCACTTT,CASARKYNSPLHF,many,TRBV28,TRBJ1-6,-
TGTGCCAGCACCCACAGGGGATTGTGGCAGCCCCAGCATTTT,CASTHRGLWQPQHF,-,TRBV27,TRBJ1-5,TRBD1
TGTGCCAGCAGCTTAATGGGGCAGCCGAACACTGAAGCTTTCTTT,CASSLMGQPNTEAFF,-,TRBV7-9,TRBJ1-1,-
TGTGCCAGCAGCCCTGAGGTTGGTCGAGGAAACACCATATATTTT,CASSPEVGRGNTIYF,-,TRBV5-4,TRBJ1-3,-
TGTGCCAGCAGCACCCGGACAGGGGGCAATGAAAAACTGTTTTTT,CASSTRTGGNEKLFF,-,TRBV7-8,TRBJ1-4,TRBD1
TGTGCCAGCAGCCAGTCGGGAGACCCAGATACGCAGTATTTT,CASSQSGDPDTQYF,-,TRBV4-2,TRBJ2-3,-
TGCGCCAGCAGCCAAGATGGGACAGGGACTATGAACACTGAAGCTTTCTTT,CASSQDGTGTMNTEAFF,-,TRBV4-1,TRBJ1-1,TRBD1
TGTGCCAGCAGTGATCTCGGTGGGACTAGCGTTAGCACAGATACGCAGTATTTT,CASSDLGGTSVSTDTQYF,-,TRBV25-1,TRBJ2-3,TRBD2
TGTGCCAGCAGCCTGACAGGGGATAGCAATCAGCCCCAGCATTTT,CASSLTGDSNQPQHF,-,TRBV3-1/TRBV3-2,TRBJ1-5,TRBD1